This is a list of T cell receptor beta chains from one sample in a study of cytomegalovirus exposure and HLA in healthy donors. Here immunoSEQ multiplex PCR was the method, and the copy in TCRdb shows in-frame clones only, minus some. The sample holds 140,000 to 150,000 clones, 61% seen once. Sequences were obtained from PBMCs. Source of these receptors: a male donor in good health and CMV-seronegative. Both conserved end residues are part of each CDR3. D genes are given only for firm matches. Size is stated for part of the rows, as once, few or many counts, or as a class when the clone is expanded.

>.|TRBJ1-1|.|TRBV7-7
TGTGCCAGCAGCCCGGGATTGAACACTGAAGCTTTCTTT
CASSPGLNTEAFF
>few|TRBJ1-2|TRBD1|TRBV7-6
TGTGCCAGCAGCCGTACCCTTGGGGCAGGGGGTGATGGCTACACCTTC
CASSRTLGAGGDGYTF
>.|TRBJ1-2|TRBD1|TRBV6-5
TGTGCCAGCAGTTACTCGGGGACAGGGTACTATGGCTACACCTTC
CASSYSGTGYYGYTF
>.|TRBJ2-7|.|TRBV21-1
TGTGCCAGCAGCAAAGCGATGGGGGGGCTCTCCGAGCAGTACTTC
CASSKAMGGLSEQYF
>.|TRBJ2-7|.|TRBV7-6
TGTGCCAGCAGCTTAGGATCCGAGACCTACGAGCAGTACTTC
CASSLGSETYEQYF
>.|TRBJ1-3|.|TRBV30
TGTGCCTGGCAAAGGGGAACCCCTGGAAACACCATATATTTT
CAWQRGTPGNTIYF
>.|TRBJ1-4|TRBD1|TRBV19
TGTGCCAGTAGAGTCGGGACAGGGGCAACTAATGAAAAACTGTTTTTT
CASRVGTGATNEKLFF
>.|TRBJ2-1|TRBD2|TRBV5-1
TGCGCCAGCAGATACGACCTTAGCGGGTCCTACAATGAGCAGTTCTTC
CASRYDLSGSYNEQFF
>.|TRBJ2-5|.|TRBV11-3
TGTGCCAGCAGCCGAGAGGGTGAGACCCAGTACTTC
CASSREGETQYF
>.|TRBJ2-2|.|TRBV28
TGTGCCAGCAGTTTAGGGGGCGGCAGCGGGGAGCTGTTTTTT
CASSLGGGSGELFF
>.|TRBJ2-7|.|TRBV4-1
TGCGCCAGCAGCCTCTCCGATTTGAGCTCCTACGAGCAGTACTTC
CASSLSDLSSYEQYF
>few|TRBJ2-5|TRBD1|TRBV28
TGTGCCAGCAGTCAGACAGGGGGGAGAGAGACCCAGTACTTC
CASSQTGGRETQYF
>.|TRBJ2-7|TRBD1|TRBV4-1
TGCGCCAGCAGCCAAGGGTACGCGGGACAGGGGATATACGAGCAGTACTTC
CASSQGYAGQGIYEQYF
>.|TRBJ2-3|TRBD2|TRBV5-5
TGTGCCAGCAGCGCGGGGGGGGGTACAGATACGCAGTATTTT
CASSAGGGTDTQYF
>.|TRBJ2-7|TRBD1|TRBV28
TGTGCCGCAGTTCCCGGGACAGCCGCCTCGGAGCAGTACTTC
CAAVPGTAASEQYF
>.|TRBJ1-1|TRBD1|TRBV30
TGTGCCTGGAGCGGACAGGGGCTGACTGAAGCTTTCTTT
CAWSGQGLTEAFF
>.|TRBJ1-2|TRBD1|TRBV5-8
TGTGCCAGCAGCTTACTCCAGGGGGCGGGCTATGGCTACACCTTC
CASSLLQGAGYGYTF
>.|TRBJ2-3|.|TRBV7-9
TGTGCCAGCAGCTTAGGCTCGCTGCCAACTAGCACAGATACGCAGTATTTT
CASSLGSLPTSTDTQYF
>.|TRBJ2-6|TRBD1|TRBV25-1
TGTGCCAGCAGTTCCCGGGACAGGACTTCCTCTGGGGCCAACGTCCTGACTTTC
CASSSRDRTSSGANVLTF
>.|TRBJ1-3|.|TRBV13
TGTGCCAGCAGCTTCAGGGAAAGAGGAAACACCATATATTTT
CASSFRERGNTIYF
>.|TRBJ2-7|TRBD2|TRBV27
TGTGCCAGCAGACCCTGGGAGGGATACGAGCAGTACTTC
CASRPWEGYEQYF
>.|TRBJ2-5|TRBD2|TRBV6-5
TGTGCCAGCAGTTCCTCTTCTAGCGGGGGAGAGACCCAGTACTTC
CASSSSSSGGETQYF
>.|TRBJ1-1|.|TRBV7-8
TGTGCCAGCAGCCCAGCGGGACCCCCAACAGCGGCTTTCTTT
CASSPAGPPTAAFF
>.|TRBJ2-7|.|TRBV21-1
TGTGCCAGCAGCAAGCCGCGGGCGGCAGGCGAGTCCTACGAGCAGTACTTC
CASSKPRAAGESYEQYF
>.|TRBJ1-5|.|TRBV18
TGTGCCAGCTCGCTCGGGTGGCGGGCAGAGCCCCAGCATTTT
CASSLGWRAEPQHF
>few|TRBJ1-1|.|TRBV5-6
TGTGCCAGCAGCTCGCGGCTTTTAGGGAACACTGAAGCTTTCTTT
CASSSRLLGNTEAFF
>.|TRBJ2-7|TRBD2|TRBV10-2
TGCGCCAGCAGGGCTAGCGGGCGACCCTCCTACGAGCAGTACTTC
CASRASGRPSYEQYF
>.|TRBJ1-2|.|TRBV9
TGTGCCAGCAGCGTAGAGCCGGGACAACTTACCTATGGCTACACCTTC
CASSVEPGQLTYGYTF
>.|TRBJ2-2|TRBD2|TRBV7-3
TGTGCCAGCGGTTTTCTAGCGGGGGGGCCCCCCGGGGAGCTGTTTTTT
CASGFLAGGPPGELFF
>.|TRBJ2-5|TRBD2|TRBV7-3
TGTGCCAGCAGCTTAACGGGGACTAGGGATGCACAAGAGACCCAGTACTTC
CASSLTGTRDAQETQYF
>.|TRBJ1-1|.|TRBV10-3
TGTGCCATCAGTGTGGGGGGGGTGAGGGTTTCGAACACTGAAGCTTTCTTT
CAISVGGVRVSNTEAFF
>.|TRBJ2-7|.|TRBV5-1
TGCGCCAGCAGCTTGCAGGAGATCTCGGGGGCCTACGAGCAGTACTTC
CASSLQEISGAYEQYF
>.|TRBJ1-2|.|TRBV6-1
TGTGCCAGCAGTGAGAGAGGTTATGGCTACACCTTC
CASSERGYGYTF